This T cell receptor (beta chain) originates from a study of blood T cell repertoires in COVID-19. With 9 bases clipped from V and 1 base from J, the junction kept 7 bases outside the gene matches. The CDR3 runs 14 residues. The germline V gene has CDR1 MNHEY and CDR2 SMNVEV (reference sequence). TCRdb keeps only in-frame clones here, not all; method: immunoSEQ multiplex PCR. The table shows 290,000 or so clones, with around 85% occurring only once. The sequence derives from a man aged 45-65 years with active or convalescent COVID-19. What was sequenced was peripheral blood. The gene calls are TRBV27 and TRBJ2-3; 7 bases align to TRBD2. CDR3 nucleotides: TGTGCCAGGGTCCCGGCGGGGGGCACAGATACGCAGTATTTT. Protein sequence: CARVPAGGTDTQYF.